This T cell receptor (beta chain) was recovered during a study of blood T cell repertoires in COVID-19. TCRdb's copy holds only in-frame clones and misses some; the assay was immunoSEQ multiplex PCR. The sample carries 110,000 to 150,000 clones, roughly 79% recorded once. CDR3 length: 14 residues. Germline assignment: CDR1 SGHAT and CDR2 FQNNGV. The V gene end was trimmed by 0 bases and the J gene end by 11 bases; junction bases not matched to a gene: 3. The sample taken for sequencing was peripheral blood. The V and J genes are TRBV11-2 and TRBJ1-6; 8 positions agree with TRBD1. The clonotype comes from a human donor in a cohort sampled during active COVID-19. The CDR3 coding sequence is TGTGCCAGCAGCTTAGATACAGGGGGAGCACCCCTCCACTTT. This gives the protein CASSLDTGGAPLHF.